This TCR beta chain is from a study of neoadjuvant nivolumab and ipilimumab in lung cancer. Comment on this clone: The target antigen is unknown.

This table comes from immunoSEQ multiplex PCR, and its TCRdb copy is limited to in-frame clones, with some not included. The data hold over a thousand clones, with roughly 84% observed a single time. Study findings and constraints: Only two of four nivolumab-treated tumors gained richness and clonality by surgery. TCR richness and clonality were higher in tumors than adjacent uninvolved lung.

The material was adjacent normal lung tissue, obtained after neoadjuvant nivolumab, alone or with ipilimumab, at or shortly before surgery. The sequence was obtained from an adult with non-small cell lung cancer.

The CDR3 loop reads CASGQGLGSGYTF. In DNA, the CDR3 is TGTGCTAGTGGTCAGGGACTGGGATCCGGCTACACCTTC. The rearrangement links TRBV12-5 to TRBJ1-2, with D possibly being TRBD1 (5 bases). Between the trimmed V and J ends, which lost 5 bases and 8 bases, there was a span of 15 bases. Per germline, CDR1 LGHNT and CDR2 FRNRAP. The CDR3 runs 13 residues.